The rows below give T cell receptor beta chains drawn from one sample of a study of Ad26.COV2.S vaccination and SARS-CoV-2 variants. Sequencing was performed with immunoSEQ multiplex PCR; in TCRdb, only in-frame clones are kept and a portion is missing. This sample has fewer than 900,000 clones, with 80% to 90% found just once. Source: peripheral blood, taken in a trial of Ad26.COV2.S vaccine versus placebo. These receptors were taken from a person aged 18-60 years who received the Ad26.COV2.S COVID-19 vaccine or a placebo. The CDR3 runs from the conserved cysteine through the conserved F or W. The order of the fields is CDR3 protein, CDR3 DNA, J gene, V gene, D gene, clone size. D genes are given only for firm matches. Some rows have no size entry. The others give once, few or many, or a class for an expanded clone.

CDR3: CASTLGVPEKLFF
DNA: TGTGCCAGCACACTTGGGGTGCCTGAAAAACTGTTTTTT
J: TRBJ1-4
V: TRBV5-5
D: -
size: once

CDR3: CASRGVGIYGYTF
DNA: TGTGCCAGTAGGGGAGTGGGAATTTACGGCTACACCTTC
J: TRBJ1-2
V: TRBV19
D: -
size: -

CDR3: CASSVRPGQTTAEQFF
DNA: TGCGCCAGCAGTGTCCGTCCGGGACAGACGACCGCTGAGCAGTTCTTC
J: TRBJ2-1
V: TRBV10-1
D: TRBD1
size: -

CDR3: CATSRDLGAGEQYF
DNA: TGTGCCACCAGCAGAGATTTGGGGGCAGGCGAGCAGTACTTC
J: TRBJ2-7
V: TRBV15
D: -
size: -

CDR3: CASRQLAGTEAFF
DNA: TGTGCCAGCAGGCAGCTGGCCGGCACTGAAGCTTTCTTT
J: TRBJ1-1
V: TRBV3-1/TRBV3-2
D: -
size: -

CDR3: CASSPSHTENTEAFF
DNA: TGTGCCAGCTCACCTTCCCATACAGAGAACACTGAAGCTTTCTTT
J: TRBJ1-1
V: TRBV18
D: -
size: once

CDR3: CASSLAQDGGKFF
DNA: TGTGCCAGCAGCTTAGCACAGGACGGGGGGAAGTTCTTC
J: TRBJ2-1
V: TRBV7-9
D: TRBD2
size: -

CDR3: CASSVTVGNTIYF
DNA: TGTGCCAGCAGCGTGACAGTCGGAAACACCATATATTTT
J: TRBJ1-3
V: TRBV9
D: -
size: few

CDR3: CATSDWRQGQGDEQFF
DNA: TGTGCCACCAGTGATTGGAGACAGGGGCAGGGAGATGAGCAGTTCTTC
J: TRBJ2-1
V: TRBV24-1
D: TRBD1
size: -

CDR3: CASSRRTGKETQYF
DNA: TGTGCCAGCTCACGACGGACAGGGAAAGAGACCCAGTACTTC
J: TRBJ2-5
V: TRBV18
D: TRBD1
size: -

CDR3: CASKSQRQGQLFF
DNA: TGTGCCAGCAAGTCCCAGAGACAGGGTCAACTGTTTTTT
J: TRBJ1-4
V: TRBV5-6
D: TRBD1
size: -

CDR3: CASSPGLGQPQHF
DNA: TGTGCCAGCAGTCCAGGGTTGGGTCAGCCCCAGCATTTT
J: TRBJ1-5
V: TRBV7-9
D: -
size: -

CDR3: CASSPLGRGTDEQFF
DNA: TGTGCCAGCAGCCCCCTAGGTAGAGGGACGGATGAGCAGTTCTTC
J: TRBJ2-1
V: TRBV5-4
D: -
size: -

CDR3: CASSPDWNYGYTF
DNA: TGTGCCAGCAGCCCGGACTGGAACTATGGCTACACCTTC
J: TRBJ1-2
V: TRBV5-4
D: -
size: -

CDR3: CASSLIQGTAYEQYF
DNA: TGTGCCAGCAGTTTAATACAGGGGACAGCCTACGAGCAGTACTTC
J: TRBJ2-7
V: TRBV27
D: TRBD1
size: -

CDR3: CASSLSGLAGVYEQYF
DNA: TGTGCCAGCAGTTTATCAGGACTAGCGGGAGTATACGAGCAGTACTTC
J: TRBJ2-7
V: TRBV27
D: TRBD2
size: -

CDR3: CASSLPPADTQYF
DNA: TGTGCCAGCAGTTTGCCGCCCGCAGATACGCAGTATTTT
J: TRBJ2-3
V: TRBV12-3/TRBV12-4
D: -
size: -

CDR3: CASSISGSTDTQYF
DNA: TGTGCCAGCAGCATTAGCGGGAGCACAGATACGCAGTATTTT
J: TRBJ2-3
V: TRBV5-4
D: TRBD2
size: -

CDR3: CASQDRSQETQYF
DNA: TGTGCCAGTCAGGACAGAAGCCAAGAGACCCAGTACTTC
J: TRBJ2-5
V: TRBV27
D: -
size: -

CDR3: CASSLRPAGGFSYNEQFF
DNA: TGTGCCAGCAGCTTACGGCCAGCGGGGGGTTTTTCCTACAATGAGCAGTTCTTC
J: TRBJ2-1
V: TRBV7-3
D: TRBD2
size: -

CDR3: CASSFTAFSNEKLFF
DNA: TGTGCCAGCAGTTTTACAGCTTTCTCAAATGAAAAACTGTTTTTT
J: TRBJ1-4
V: TRBV25-1
D: -
size: -

CDR3: CASSGTGIGTGELFF
DNA: TGTGCCAGTAGTGGGACAGGGATTGGCACCGGGGAGCTGTTTTTT
J: TRBJ2-2
V: TRBV19
D: TRBD1
size: -

CDR3: CASSTTGGRGTEAFF
DNA: TGTGCCAGTAGTACGACAGGGGGCCGGGGCACTGAAGCTTTCTTT
J: TRBJ1-1
V: TRBV19
D: TRBD1
size: -

CDR3: CASSYGTGYEQYF
DNA: TGTGCCAGCAGTTACGGGACTGGGTACGAGCAGTACTTC
J: TRBJ2-7
V: TRBV6-5
D: -
size: -

CDR3: CASSILAGRRYEQFF
DNA: TGTGCCAGTAGTATACTAGCGGGGCGGAGATATGAGCAGTTCTTC
J: TRBJ2-1
V: TRBV19
D: TRBD2
size: -

CDR3: CASSLGQNTGELFF
DNA: TGTGCCAGCAGCTTAGGCCAGAACACCGGGGAGCTGTTTTTT
J: TRBJ2-2
V: TRBV11-3
D: -
size: -